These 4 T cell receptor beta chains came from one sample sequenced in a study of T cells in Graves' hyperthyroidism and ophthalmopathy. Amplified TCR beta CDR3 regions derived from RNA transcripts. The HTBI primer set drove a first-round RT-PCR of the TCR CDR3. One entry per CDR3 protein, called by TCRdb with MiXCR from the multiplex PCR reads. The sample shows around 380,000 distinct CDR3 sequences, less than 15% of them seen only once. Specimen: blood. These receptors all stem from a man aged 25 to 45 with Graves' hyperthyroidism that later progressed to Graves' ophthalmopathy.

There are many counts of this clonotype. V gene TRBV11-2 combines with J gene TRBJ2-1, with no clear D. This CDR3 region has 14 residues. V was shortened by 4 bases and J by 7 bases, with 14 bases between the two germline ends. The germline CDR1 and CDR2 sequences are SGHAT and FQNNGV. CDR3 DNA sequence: TGTGCCAGCAGCTCCGGACCGCTTCGAAATGAGCAGTTCTTC. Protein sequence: CASSSGPLRNEQFF.

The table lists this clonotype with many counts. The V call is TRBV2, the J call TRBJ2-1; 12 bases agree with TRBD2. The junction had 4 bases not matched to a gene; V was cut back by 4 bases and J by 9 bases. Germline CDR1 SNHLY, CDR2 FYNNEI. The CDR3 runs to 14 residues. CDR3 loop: CASSALAGGSEQFF. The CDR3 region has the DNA TGTGCCAGCAGTGCTCTAGCGGGGGGGAGTGAGCAGTTCTTC.

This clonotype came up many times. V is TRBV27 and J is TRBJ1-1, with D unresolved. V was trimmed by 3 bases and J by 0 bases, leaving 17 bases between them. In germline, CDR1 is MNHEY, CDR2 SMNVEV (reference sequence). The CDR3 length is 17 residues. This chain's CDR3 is CASSFLRPQTVNTEAFF. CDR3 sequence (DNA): TGTGCCAGCAGTTTTTTGCGGCCACAGACGGTGAACACTGAAGCTTTCTTT.

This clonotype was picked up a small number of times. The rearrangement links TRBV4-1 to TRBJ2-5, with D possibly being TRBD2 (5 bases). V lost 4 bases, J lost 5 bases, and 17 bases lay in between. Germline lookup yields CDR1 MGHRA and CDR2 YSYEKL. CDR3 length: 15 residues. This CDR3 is CASSLNVGVWETQYF. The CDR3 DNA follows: TGCGCCAGCAGCCTTAACGTCGGGGTTTGGGAGACCCAGTACTTC.